The subject of this entry is one TCR beta chain. This clonotype was counted once. Its antigen is not yet known. No base quality values were provided; no much bigger clone lies one nucleotide off. Weak support is all one read offers. This sample was taken from a study of regulatory T cells in long-lasting Graves disease (dated by TCRdb to the early 2020s). About the study as a whole: Patients with newly diagnosed Graves' disease had been on antithyroid drugs for under 3 months. Peripheral blood TCR sequencing and RNA sequencing compared persistent Graves' disease patients with newly diagnosed Graves' disease patients. The study was registered as a clinical trial and conducted in China. A total of around 35 samples underwent TCR sequencing, from roughly 13 patients with persistent Graves' disease and approximately 20 patients with newly diagnosed Graves' disease.

The CDR3 runs 14 amino acids, cysteine and phenylalanine included. Only CDR3 DNA remains: 42 bases, in frame from the first base. As encoded in the germline V gene, CDR1 is MDHEN while CDR2 is SYDVKM. V and J are truncated by 3 bases and 9 bases respectively, leaving an intervening sequence of 15 bases. What the authors observed across the whole study: More public clonotypes were shared among persistent patients (roughly 3,000) than among newly diagnosed patients (roughly 1,000). The authors noted that the small sample size was a limitation that may lower accuracy. Persistent Graves' disease patients showed lower TCR Shannon entropy and fewer highly expanded clones than newly diagnosed patients, suggesting clonal expansion. Preferential use of TRBV28, TRBJ1-2 and TRBJ2-5 was observed in persistent disease, whereas TRBV20-1 and TRBJ2-1 were favored in newly diagnosed disease. Only peripheral blood was studied, because thyroid tissue, the primary lesion, was inaccessible. Sequencing and analysis were restricted to the TCR beta chain.

Reading the label with the study, this specimen's time point is: newly diagnosed GD, antithyroid drugs for less than 3 months. RNA was extracted from PBMCs in TRIzol for both TCR sequencing and RNA sequencing. The diagnosis of Graves' disease was made according to American Thyroid Association guidelines. Patients were recruited from an endocrinology department in Xi'an, China. Each patient gave around 9 milliliters of peripheral blood, collected in an EDTA anticoagulant tube. Ficoll Paque Plus density gradient separation was used to isolate PBMCs, and no further T cell sorting was done. An Agilent 2100 Bioanalyzer and agarose gel were used to assess RNA quality, and a NanoDrop 2000 was used to measure RNA concentration. The library was generated by multiplex PCR. These reads were obtained on an Illumina HiSeq 4000. CDR3 regions were amplified by Arm-PCR with iRepertoire HTBI primers to construct TCR beta libraries. Before sequencing, the PCR products underwent gel purification. The original methods were these. A total of roughly 58 TRBV and under 15 TRBJ segments were identified across samples and were used for gene usage analysis of CDR3 amino acid clonotypes. COPE and FqMerger were used to merge the filtered high-quality paired reads into contigs. BLAST was used to align contigs to IMGT TRBV, TRBD and TRBJ reference genes, and CDR3 was defined according to IMGT. Any clonotype with a frequency above 0.1% was counted as a highly expanded clone. Repertoire diversity was measured by Shannon entropy, and V-J evenness by the Gini coefficient. A clonotype found in more than one individual was treated as public. Starting from the raw public reads, TCRdb applied fastp trimming at Q25, assembled clones with MiXCR and retained in-frame beta chains. Each record represents a unique CDR3 protein, reported with the most common genes and DNA among its rows. These V and J calls rely on TCRdb rather than the paper's analysis. In all, the sample holds some 500,000 distinct CDR3 sequences, and about 13% of those were seen once. Roughly 9.7% of the sample is held by the ten biggest clonotypes.

These same records also appear under a second study, on T cells in Graves' hyperthyroidism and ophthalmopathy. The second paper further reports: Stable Graves' hyperthyroidism was defined as the absence of progression to ophthalmopathy over 18 months of follow-up. The hyperthyroidism patients were between 18 and 65 years old and newly diagnosed, with a disease duration of less than 2 months. The study excluded patients with uncontrolled infections, other autoimmune diseases, pregnancy or lactation. Clinical symptoms, serum thyroxine and TRAb, thyroid ultrasound, and orbital computed tomography formed the basis for the diagnoses. A first-round RT-PCR of the TCR CDR3 used the HTBI primer set with the Qiagen OneStep RT-PCR kit. Most expanded thyroid clonotypes (frequency above 0.001) were also detected in blood, a finding suggesting that blood repertoires may reflect thyroid immune responses. In cross-validation, a model built on a 13 V-J signature told ophthalmopathy apart from stable hyperthyroidism with 85% to 90% sensitivity and about 81% specificity, and in testing the same model reached 80%/75%. In validation, the model predicted progression to ophthalmopathy with 55% to 71% sensitivity and over 72% specificity, a median of about 6.7 months before onset. TCR V-J signatures able to tell the groups apart were searched for in a discovery cohort of 100 patients, of whom more than 40 had Graves' ophthalmopathy and under 65 had stable Graves' hyperthyroidism. Prospective prediction of ophthalmopathy was tested in an independent validation cohort of fewer than 20 hyperthyroidism patients and 15 to 17 patients who later progressed to ophthalmopathy. The roughly 100 discovery patients were randomly divided into training and test sets at a 7:3 ratio. In about 6 Graves' hyperthyroidism patients, the study also compared T-cell repertoires from thyroid tissue with T-cell repertoires from blood. After sampling, hyperthyroidism patients received methimazole starting at 30 mg daily, and ophthalmopathy patients received high-dose intravenous methylprednisolone. Libraries were constructed in a second round of multiplex PCR, after which size selection and purification were carried out. The libraries were sequenced on an Illumina HiSeq2000 using paired-end 100 bp reads. SOAPnuke was used to process the raw data, with reads discarded if the reads contained adapters or uncalled bases, had a mean Phred below 15, or lacked an exact constant-primer or identifier match. High-quality paired reads were merged using COPE v1.2.5, and each unique nucleotide sequence was defined as a clonotype. MiTCR v1.1 was used to align clonotypes to the IMGT TRBV, TRBD and TRBJ reference segments. Analysis was restricted to V-J combinations with a frequency above 0.0001, which covered about 99% of repertoires. A TCS score was defined as the ratio between F50 (clonal expansion) and ExV (chaos), using BLOSUM62-based TCRdist between CDR3 peptides within each V-J. Welch's t-statistics and random forest reduced roughly 540 V-J features to 10 to 15, which were used in a naive Bayes classifier (R e1071). No statistical method was used to set the sample size in advance, and investigators knew the group allocation. The paper reports TCR Vbeta CDR3 sequencing of 135 peripheral blood samples: some 41 ophthalmopathy, roughly 74 hyperthyroidism and roughly 17 progressor patients.

The sequence derives from a man younger than 45 with Graves disease. Donor details come from another sample of the same person, matched by shared clones. This sequence uses TRBV28 and TRBJ2-1; the best D guess is TRBD2, with 5 bases matching. This specimen was peripheral blood mononuclear cells (PBMCs), taken at new diagnosis, from a patient treated with antithyroid drugs. The sequence in DNA is TGTGCCAGCAGTTTTTATTCGGGGATCGGTGAGCAGTTCTTC. It encodes CASSFYSGIGEQFF.